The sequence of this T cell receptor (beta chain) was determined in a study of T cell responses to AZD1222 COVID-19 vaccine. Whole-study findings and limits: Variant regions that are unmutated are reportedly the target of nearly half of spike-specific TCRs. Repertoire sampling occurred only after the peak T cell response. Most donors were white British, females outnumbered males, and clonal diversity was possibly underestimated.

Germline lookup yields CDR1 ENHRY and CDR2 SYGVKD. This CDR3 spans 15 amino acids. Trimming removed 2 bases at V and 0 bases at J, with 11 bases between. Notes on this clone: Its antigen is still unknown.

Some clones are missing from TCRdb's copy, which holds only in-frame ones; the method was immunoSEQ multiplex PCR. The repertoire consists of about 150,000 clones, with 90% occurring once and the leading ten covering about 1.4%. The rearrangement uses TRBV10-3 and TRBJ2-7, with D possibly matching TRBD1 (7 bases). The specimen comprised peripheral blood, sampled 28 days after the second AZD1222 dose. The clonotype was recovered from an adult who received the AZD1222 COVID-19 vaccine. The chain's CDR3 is CAISEGGTDSYEQYF. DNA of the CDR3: TGTGCCATCAGTGAGGGGGGGACAGACTCCTACGAGCAGTACTTC.